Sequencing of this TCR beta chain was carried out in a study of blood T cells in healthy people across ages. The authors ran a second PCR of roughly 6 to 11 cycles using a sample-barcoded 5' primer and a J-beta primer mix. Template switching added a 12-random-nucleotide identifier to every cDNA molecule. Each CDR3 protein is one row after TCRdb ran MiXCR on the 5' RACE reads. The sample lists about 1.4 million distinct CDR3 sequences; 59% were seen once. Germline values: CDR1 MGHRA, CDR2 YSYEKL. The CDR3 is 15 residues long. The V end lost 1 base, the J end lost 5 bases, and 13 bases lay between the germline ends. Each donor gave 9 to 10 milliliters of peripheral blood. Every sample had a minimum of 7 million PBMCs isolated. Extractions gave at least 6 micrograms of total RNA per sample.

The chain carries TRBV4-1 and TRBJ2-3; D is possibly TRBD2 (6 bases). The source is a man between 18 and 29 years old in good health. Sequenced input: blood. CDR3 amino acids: CASSQASGYLDTQYF. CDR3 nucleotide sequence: TGCGCCAGCAGCCAAGCCAGCGGGTACCTAGATACGCAGTATTTT.